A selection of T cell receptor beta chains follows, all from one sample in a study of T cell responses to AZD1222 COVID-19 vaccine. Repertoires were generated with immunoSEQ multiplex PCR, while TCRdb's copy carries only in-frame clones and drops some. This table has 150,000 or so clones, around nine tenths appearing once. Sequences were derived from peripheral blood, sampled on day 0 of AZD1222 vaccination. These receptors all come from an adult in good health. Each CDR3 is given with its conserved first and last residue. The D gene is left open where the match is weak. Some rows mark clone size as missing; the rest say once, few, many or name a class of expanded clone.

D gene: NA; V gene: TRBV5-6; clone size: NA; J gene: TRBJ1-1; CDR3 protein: CASRNPGLLNTEAFF; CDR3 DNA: TGTGCCAGCAGAAACCCAGGGCTACTGAACACTGAAGCTTTCTTT
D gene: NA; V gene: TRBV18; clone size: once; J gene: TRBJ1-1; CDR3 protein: CASSPRQALYTEAFF; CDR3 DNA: TGTGCCAGCTCACCGAGACAGGCTCTCTACACTGAAGCTTTCTTT
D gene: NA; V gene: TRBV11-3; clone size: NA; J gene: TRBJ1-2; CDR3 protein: CASSGDPGGYTF; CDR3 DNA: TGTGCCAGCAGCGGCGACCCCGGCGGCTACACCTTC
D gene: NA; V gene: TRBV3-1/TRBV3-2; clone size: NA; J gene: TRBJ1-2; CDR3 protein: CASSQDGKVGLRGYTF; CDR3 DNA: TGTGCCAGCAGCCAAGACGGGAAAGTAGGACTACGCGGCTACACCTTC
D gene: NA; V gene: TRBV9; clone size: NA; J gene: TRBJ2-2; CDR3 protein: CASSVDASGAGELFF; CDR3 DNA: TGTGCCAGCAGCGTAGACGCTAGTGGGGCCGGGGAGCTGTTTTTT
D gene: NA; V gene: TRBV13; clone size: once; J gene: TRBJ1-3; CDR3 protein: CASSLSGNTIYF; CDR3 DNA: TGTGCCAGCAGCCTCTCTGGAAACACCATATATTTT
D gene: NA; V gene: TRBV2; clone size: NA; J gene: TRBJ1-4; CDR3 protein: CATSAGALTNEKLFF; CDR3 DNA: TGTGCCACTTCCGCGGGGGCGCTTACTAATGAAAAACTGTTTTTT
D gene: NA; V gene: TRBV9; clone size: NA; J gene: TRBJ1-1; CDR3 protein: CASSVGANTEAFF; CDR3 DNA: TGTGCCAGCAGCGTAGGAGCGAACACTGAAGCTTTCTTT
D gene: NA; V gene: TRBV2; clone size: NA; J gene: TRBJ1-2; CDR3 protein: CASSGGREGYTF; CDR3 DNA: TGTGCCAGCAGTGGTGGCAGGGAAGGCTACACCTTC
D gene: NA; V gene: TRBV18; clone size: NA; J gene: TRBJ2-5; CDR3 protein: CASSPNRGKETQYF; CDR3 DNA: TGTGCCAGCTCACCCAATCGGGGGAAAGAGACCCAGTACTTC
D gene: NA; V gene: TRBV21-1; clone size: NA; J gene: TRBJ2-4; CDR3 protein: CASSDKGGERGIQYF; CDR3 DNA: TGTGCCAGCAGCGATAAAGGTGGGGAGAGGGGCATTCAGTACTTC
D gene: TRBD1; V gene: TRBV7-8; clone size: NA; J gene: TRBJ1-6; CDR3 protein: CASSRGQGNSPLHF; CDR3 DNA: TGTGCCAGCAGCCGGGGACAGGGAAATTCACCCCTCCACTTT
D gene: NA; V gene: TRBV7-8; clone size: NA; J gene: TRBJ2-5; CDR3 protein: CASSSPRETQYF; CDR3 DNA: TGTGCCAGCAGCTCCCCCCGAGAGACCCAGTACTTC
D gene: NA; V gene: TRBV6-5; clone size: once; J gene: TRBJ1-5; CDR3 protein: CASSYSRGDQPQHF; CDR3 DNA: TGTGCCAGCAGTTATAGTAGGGGGGATCAGCCCCAGCATTTT
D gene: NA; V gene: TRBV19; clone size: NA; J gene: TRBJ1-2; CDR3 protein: CASSIGSGRYYGYTF; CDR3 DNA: TGTGCCAGTAGTATAGGATCGGGACGATACTATGGCTACACCTTC
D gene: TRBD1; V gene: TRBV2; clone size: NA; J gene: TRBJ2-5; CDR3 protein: CASRPRQGQETQYF; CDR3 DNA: TGTGCCAGCAGACCTCGACAGGGGCAAGAGACCCAGTACTTC
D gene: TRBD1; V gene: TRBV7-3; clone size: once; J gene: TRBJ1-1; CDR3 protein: CASSLSHAGGNTEAFF; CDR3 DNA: TGTGCCAGCAGCTTAAGTCATGCAGGGGGGAACACTGAAGCTTTCTTT
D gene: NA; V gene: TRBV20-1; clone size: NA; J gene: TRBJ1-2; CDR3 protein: CSARPGAGYTF; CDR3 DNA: TGCAGTGCTAGACCCGGGGCCGGCTACACCTTC
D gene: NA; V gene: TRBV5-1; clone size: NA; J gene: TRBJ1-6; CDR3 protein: CASSFQGVEDSPLHF; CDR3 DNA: TGCGCCAGCAGCTTCCAAGGGGTTGAGGATTCACCCCTCCACTTT
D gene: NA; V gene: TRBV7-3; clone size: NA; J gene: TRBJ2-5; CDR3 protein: CASSLVGNNQETQYF; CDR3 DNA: TGTGCCAGCAGCTTAGTAGGGAACAACCAAGAGACCCAGTACTTC
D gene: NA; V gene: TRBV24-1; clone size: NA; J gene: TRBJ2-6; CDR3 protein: CATSDGAGANVLTF; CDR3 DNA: TGTGCCACCAGTGACGGGGCTGGGGCCAACGTCCTGACTTTC
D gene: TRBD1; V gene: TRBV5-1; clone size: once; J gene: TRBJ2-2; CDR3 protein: CASSLKGQANTGELFF; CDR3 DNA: TGCGCCAGCAGCTTGAAGGGACAGGCGAACACCGGGGAGCTGTTTTTT
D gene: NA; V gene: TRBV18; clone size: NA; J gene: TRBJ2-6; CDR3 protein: CASSPIPGGANVLTF; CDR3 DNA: TGTGCCAGCTCACCCATTCCGGGGGGGGCCAACGTCCTGACTTTC
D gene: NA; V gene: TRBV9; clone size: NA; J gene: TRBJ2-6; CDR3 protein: CASSREVGANVLTF; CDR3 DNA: TGTGCCAGCAGCAGAGAGGTAGGGGCCAACGTCCTGACTTTC
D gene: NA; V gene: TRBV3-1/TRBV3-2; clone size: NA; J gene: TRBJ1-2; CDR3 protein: CASSQESWTPAGYTF; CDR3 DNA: TGTGCCAGCAGCCAAGAAAGCTGGACCCCCGCGGGCTACACCTTC
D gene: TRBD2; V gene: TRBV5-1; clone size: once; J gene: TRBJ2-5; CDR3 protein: CASSLASGRGETQYF; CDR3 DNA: TGCGCCAGCAGCCTAGCAAGCGGGAGAGGGGAGACCCAGTACTTC
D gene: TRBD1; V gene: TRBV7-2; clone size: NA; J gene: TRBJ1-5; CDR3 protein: CASSPSTGGNQPQHF; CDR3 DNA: TGTGCCAGCAGCCCGAGTACAGGGGGGAATCAGCCCCAGCATTTT
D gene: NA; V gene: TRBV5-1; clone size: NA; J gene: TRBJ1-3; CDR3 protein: CASSRSGQGSGNTIYF; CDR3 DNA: TGCGCCAGCAGCCGGTCGGGGCAGGGATCTGGAAACACCATATATTTT
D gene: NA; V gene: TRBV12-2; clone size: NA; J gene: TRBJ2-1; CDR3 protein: CASRYPRLAPSYNEQFF; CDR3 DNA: TGTGCAAGTCGCTACCCCCGACTAGCGCCTTCCTACAATGAGCAGTTCTTC
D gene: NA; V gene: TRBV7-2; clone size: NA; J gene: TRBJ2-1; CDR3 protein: CASSFRSGANEQFF; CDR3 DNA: TGTGCCAGCAGCTTTAGGTCGGGAGCCAATGAGCAGTTCTTC
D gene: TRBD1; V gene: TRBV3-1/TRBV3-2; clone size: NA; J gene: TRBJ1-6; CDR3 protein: CASSLGQGNSPLHF; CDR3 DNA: TGTGCCAGCAGCCTAGGACAGGGAAATTCACCCCTCCACTTT
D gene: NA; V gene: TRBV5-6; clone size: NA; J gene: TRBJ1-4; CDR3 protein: CASSLQQANEKLFF; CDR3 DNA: TGTGCCAGCAGCTTACAACAGGCAAATGAAAAACTGTTTTTT
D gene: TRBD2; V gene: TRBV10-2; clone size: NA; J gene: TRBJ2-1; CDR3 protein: CASSRTSGRYNEQFF; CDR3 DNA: TGCGCCAGCAGTCGGACTAGCGGGAGGTACAATGAGCAGTTCTTC
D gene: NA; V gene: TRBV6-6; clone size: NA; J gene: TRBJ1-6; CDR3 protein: CASSPPMGPRSSYNSPLHF; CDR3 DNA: TGTGCCAGCAGTCCGCCTATGGGACCGAGAAGCTCCTATAATTCACCCCTCCACTTT
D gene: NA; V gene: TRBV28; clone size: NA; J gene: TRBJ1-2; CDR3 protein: CASSQGVSDGYTF; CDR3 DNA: TGTGCCAGCAGTCAGGGCGTATCGGATGGCTACACCTTC
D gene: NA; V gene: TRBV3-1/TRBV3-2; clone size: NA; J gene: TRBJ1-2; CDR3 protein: CASSQGTLQGLVYGYTF; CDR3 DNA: TGTGCCAGCAGCCAAGGGACCCTACAGGGTTTAGTCTATGGCTACACCTTC
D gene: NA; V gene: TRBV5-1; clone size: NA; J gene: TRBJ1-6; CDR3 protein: CASRGSYNSPLHF; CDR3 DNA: TGCGCCAGCAGGGGGTCCTATAATTCACCCCTCCACTTT
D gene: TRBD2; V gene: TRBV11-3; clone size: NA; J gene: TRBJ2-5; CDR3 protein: CASSRGGAAETQYF; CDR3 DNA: TGTGCCAGCAGCCGCGGGGGGGCGGCGGAGACCCAGTACTTC
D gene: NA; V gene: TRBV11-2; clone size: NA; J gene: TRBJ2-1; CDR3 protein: CASSPVTGTFNEQFF; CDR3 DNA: TGTGCCAGCAGCCCAGTTACAGGAACTTTCAATGAGCAGTTCTTC
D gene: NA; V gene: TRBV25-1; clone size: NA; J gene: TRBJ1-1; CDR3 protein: CASRYGMNTEAFF; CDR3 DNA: TGTGCCAGCAGGTATGGGATGAACACTGAAGCTTTCTTT
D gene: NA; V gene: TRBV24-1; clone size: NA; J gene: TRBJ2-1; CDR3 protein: CATGGLGEQFF; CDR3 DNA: TGTGCCACCGGGGGCTTGGGTGAGCAGTTCTTC
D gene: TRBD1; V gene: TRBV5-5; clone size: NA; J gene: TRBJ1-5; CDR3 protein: CASSGGQGYQPQHF; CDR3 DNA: TGTGCCAGCAGCGGGGGACAGGGGTACCAGCCCCAGCATTTT
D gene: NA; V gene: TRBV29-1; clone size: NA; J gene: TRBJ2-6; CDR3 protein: CSVRTGAGANVLTF; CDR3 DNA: TGCAGCGTTCGAACAGGAGCCGGGGCCAACGTCCTGACTTTC
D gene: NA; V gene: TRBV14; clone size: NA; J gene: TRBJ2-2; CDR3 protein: CASSSRGYTGELFF; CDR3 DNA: TGTGCCAGCAGCTCTCGGGGGTATACCGGGGAGCTGTTTTTT
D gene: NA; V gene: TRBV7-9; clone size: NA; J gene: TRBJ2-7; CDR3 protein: CASSLDGTAGADEQYF; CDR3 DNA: TGTGCCAGCAGCTTAGATGGGACAGCGGGGGCCGACGAGCAGTACTTC
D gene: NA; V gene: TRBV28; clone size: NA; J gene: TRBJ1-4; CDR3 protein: CASRSTEKLFF; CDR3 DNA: TGTGCCAGCCGCTCGACCGAAAAACTGTTTTTT
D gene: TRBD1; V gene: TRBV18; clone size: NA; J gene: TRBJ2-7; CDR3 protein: CASSPTGQISMNSYEQYF; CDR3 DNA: TGTGCCAGCTCACCAACGGGACAGATAAGTATGAACTCCTACGAGCAGTACTTC
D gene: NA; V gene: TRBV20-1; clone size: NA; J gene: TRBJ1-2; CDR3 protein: CSARQPDGYTF; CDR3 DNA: TGCAGTGCTAGGCAGCCGGATGGCTACACCTTC
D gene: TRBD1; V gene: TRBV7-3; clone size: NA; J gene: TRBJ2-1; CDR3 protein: CASSLSTGGTEQFF; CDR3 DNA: TGTGCCAGCAGCTTAAGTACAGGGGGTACTGAGCAGTTCTTC
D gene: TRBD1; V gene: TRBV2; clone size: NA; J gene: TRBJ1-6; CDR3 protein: CATTRTGLPSYNSPLHF; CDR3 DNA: TGTGCCACAACCAGGACAGGCCTACCCTCCTATAATTCACCCCTCCACTTT
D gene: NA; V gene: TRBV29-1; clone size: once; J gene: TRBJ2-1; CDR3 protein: CSVEDPNEQFF; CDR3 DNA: TGCAGCGTTGAAGATCCTAATGAGCAGTTCTTC
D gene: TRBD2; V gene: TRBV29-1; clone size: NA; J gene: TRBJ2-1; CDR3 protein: CSVVVQREGYEQFF; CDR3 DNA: TGCAGCGTTGTGGTCCAGCGGGAGGGGTATGAGCAGTTCTTC
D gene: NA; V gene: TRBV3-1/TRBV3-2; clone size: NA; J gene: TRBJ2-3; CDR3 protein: CASSQEGIFTDTQYF; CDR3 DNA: TGTGCCAGCAGCCAAGAGGGGATTTTCACAGATACGCAGTATTTT
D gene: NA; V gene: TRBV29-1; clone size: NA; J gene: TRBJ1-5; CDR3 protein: CSVARAGDQPQHF; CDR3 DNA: TGCAGCGTTGCCAGGGCGGGTGATCAGCCCCAGCATTTT
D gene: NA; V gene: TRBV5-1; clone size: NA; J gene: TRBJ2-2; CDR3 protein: CASSWGASDGELFF; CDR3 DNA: TGCGCCAGCAGCTGGGGGGCTTCAGACGGGGAGCTGTTTTTT
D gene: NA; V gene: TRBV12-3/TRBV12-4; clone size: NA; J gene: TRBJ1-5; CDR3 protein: CASSPGTYQPQHF; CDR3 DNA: TGTGCCAGCAGCCCAGGGACCTATCAGCCCCAGCATTTT
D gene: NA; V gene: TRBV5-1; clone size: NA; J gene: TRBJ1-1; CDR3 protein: CASSLGDTRIEAFF; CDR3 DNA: TGCGCCAGCAGCTTGGGGGACACCCGTATTGAAGCTTTCTTT
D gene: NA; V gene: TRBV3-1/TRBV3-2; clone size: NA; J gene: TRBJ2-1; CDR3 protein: CASSPGDEQFF; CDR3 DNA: TGTGCCAGCAGTCCCGGGGATGAGCAGTTCTTC